These 26 T cell receptor beta chains were all obtained from the same sample, sequenced in a study of T cell repertoires in cytomegalovirus infection. Using its own MiXCR run on the reads, TCRdb lists one record per CDR3 protein. The sample has about 450,000 distinct CDR3 sequences, about 33% seen once; the top ten hold approximately 15%. The sequenced sample consisted of PBMCs. The receptor source for this set is a human donor in good health (CMV status not recorded). Some clones in this sample may be carry-over from other donors' samples.

This clonotype was detected a few times. J is TRBJ2-7 and V is TRBV6-2 or TRBV6-3, with D perhaps TRBD1 or TRBD2 (5 bases each). Per germline, CDR1 MNHEY and CDR2 SVGEGT. CDR3 length: 15 amino acids. V was pared by 6 bases and J by 2 bases, with 17 bases between. DNA of the CDR3: TGTGCCAGCAGGGGGGTCGGGACGAAACCCTACGAGCAGTACTTC. Its protein product is CASRGVGTKPYEQYF.

This clonotype has at least ten counts. This chain connects TRBV7-8 to TRBJ2-5, with TRBD2 matching over 8 bases. V shed 2 bases and J 2 bases; nucleotides not matched to a gene: 1. The CDR3 is 14 residues long. Per germline, CDR1 SGHVS and CDR2 FQNEAQ. The CDR3 is CASSLSSGQETQYF. CDR3 bases: TGTGCCAGCAGCTTATCTAGCGGGCAAGAGACCCAGTACTTC.

The CDR3 DNA sequence: TGCGCCAGCAGCTTGGGACCCCCACAGGAAGGCTACACCTTC. Its translation: CASSLGPPQEGYTF. The chain uses TRBV5-1 and TRBJ1-2, with D possibly being TRBD1 (5 bases). The CDR3 is 14 residues long. CDR1 and CDR2 (germline): SGHRS, YFSETQ. Trimming stripped 0 bases from V and 8 bases from J, with 14 bases between.

To note about this clonotype: The CDR3 end shows no conserved phenylalanine or tryptophan, and so a read error is likely. The DNA is omitted, as the CDR3 cannot be located on it reliably, and the CDR3 follows TCRdb's listing. The V and J genes are TRBV7-2 and TRBJ2-3; TRBD2, the table's D call, was not compared with the DNA. Germline V gene sequence: CDR1 SGHTA, CDR2 FQGNSA. Including both end residues, the CDR3 is 18 amino acids long. The CDR3 loop reads CASSLALLAGGSTDTPYL.

This clonotype has a count of ten or more. This chain joins TRBV27 and TRBJ2-7; D is possibly TRBD1 or TRBD2 (5 bases each). Trimming cost V 5 bases and J 7 bases, with 36 bases left between them. The CDR3 spans 20 residues. CDR1 and CDR2 (germline): MNHEY, SMNVEV (reference sequence). The CDR3 DNA follows: TGTGCCAGCAGTCCCAGGGACGGAATCCCAGGGACCCCGGGCACTCGAGAGCAGTACTTC. It codes for CASSPRDGIPGTPGTREQYF.

The chain uses TRBV2 and TRBJ1-4, with 11 bases aligning to TRBD1. J was trimmed by 8 bases and V by 6 bases; bases with no gene match: 11. CDR1 is SNHLY, CDR2 FYNNEI, per germline. This CDR3 spans 16 amino acids. DNA of the CDR3: TGTGCCAGCAGGGCCGCGGGACAGGGGGTAAAGGAAAAACTGTTTTTT. Translation gives CASRAAGQGVKEKLFF.

The J gene is TRBJ1-2, the V gene TRBV12-3 or TRBV12-4; D not certain. The CDR3 contains 13 residues. The V gene lost 11 bases and the J gene lost 5 bases, with 18 bases spanning the gap. CDR3 sequence: CAQCDGEGYGYTF. The CDR3 nucleotides read TGTGCCCAGTGTGACGGGGAAGGATATGGCTACACCTTC.

The chain is built from TRBV2 and TRBJ1-5, with 7 bases fitting TRBD1. Germline V lookup: CDR1 SNHLY, CDR2 FYNNEI. With V trimmed by 3 bases and J by 4 bases, 15 bases remained unmatched. This CDR3 spans 18 amino acids. The CDR3 nucleotides are TGTGCCAGCAGTGAGGAACTGAGGGGGCAGCCCTCTAATCAGCCCCAGCATTTT. It is translated as CASSEELRGQPSNQPQHF.

The chain couples TRBV12-3 or TRBV12-4 to TRBJ1-5; weak D call: TRBD1 (6 bases). V lost 6 bases and J lost 0, with 9 bases in between. The CDR3 runs to 14 residues. This chain's CDR3 is CASSGDISNQPQHF. CDR3 DNA sequence: TGTGCCAGCAGCGGGGACATTAGCAATCAGCCCCAGCATTTT.

This chain uses TRBV24-1 with TRBJ1-6, with TRBD1 matching over 8 bases. Germline V gives CDR1 KGHDR, CDR2 SFDVKD. The junction had 13 bases not matched to a gene; V was cut back by 5 bases and J by 2 bases. The CDR3 is 19 residues long. DNA for the CDR3: TGTGCCACCAGTGTACAAGGACAGGGAGGGTGGACCTATAATTCACCCCTCCACTTT. Translation gives CATSVQGQGGWTYNSPLHF.

This clonotype has ten or more counts. The J gene is TRBJ1-4, the V gene TRBV7-2; TRBD1 matches 7 bases. J was trimmed by 4 bases and V by 5 bases; bases with no gene match: 22. This CDR3 contains 20 residues. CDR1 and CDR2 (germline): SGHTA, FQGNSA. CDR3 in DNA: TGTGCCAGCAGCGCGTTTGGGGTTTCTTACTCGGGACAGCGTAATGAAAAACTGTTTTTT. Its translation: CASSAFGVSYSGQRNEKLFF.

The V and J genes are TRBV5-1 and TRBJ1-1; D possibly corresponds to TRBD1 (5 bases). This CDR3 has 16 residues. The germline V and J ends were trimmed by 0 bases and 1 base, with 13 bases remaining between them. The V gene's germline CDR1 is SGHRS and CDR2 YFSETQ. This CDR3 is CASSLGMTVRNTEAFF. The CDR3 nucleotides read TGCGCCAGCAGCTTGGGGATGACAGTACGGAACACTGAAGCTTTCTTT.

This clonotype turned up a few times. CDR3 bases: TGCAGTGCTAGAGATTGGGGGTACTATGGCTACACCTTC. Translation: CSARDWGYYGYTF. V gene TRBV20-1 combines with J gene TRBJ1-2; a weak D match, TRBD1 (5 bases). In germline, CDR1 is DFQATT, CDR2 SNEGSKA (reference sequence). This CDR3 is 13 amino acids long. Between the trimmed V and J ends, which lost 0 bases and 3 bases, there was a span of 8 bases.

This clonotype came up many times. V gene TRBV14 combines with J gene TRBJ2-1; no definite D call. The V gene's germline CDR1 is SGHDN and CDR2 FVKESK. This CDR3 spans 12 amino acids. Between the trimmed V and J ends, which lost 1 base and 7 bases, there was a span of 5 bases. This CDR3 reads CASSQVYNEQFF. The CDR3 nucleotides are TGTGCCAGCAGCCAAGTTTATAATGAGCAGTTCTTC.

The chain links TRBV11-2 to TRBJ1-5, with D unclear. Germline CDR1 and CDR2: SGHAT and FQNNGV. The V and J ends lost 0 bases and 2 bases respectively, with 8 bases between them. The CDR3 totals 15 residues. The CDR3 bases are TGTGCCAGCAGCTTAGATCAAGGAGGCAATCAGCCCCAGCATTTT. This gives the protein CASSLDQGGNQPQHF.

With respect to this clonotype: This clone may be a read error of a much larger clone one base away. The chain recombines TRBV12-3 or TRBV12-4 with TRBJ1-3; tentative D call: TRBD1 (5 bases). The CDR3 runs 14 residues. V shed 7 bases and J shed 4 bases, with 14 bases lying between them. The CDR3 spells CASNPGFFGNTIYF. The DNA for the CDR3 is TGTGCCAGCAACCCAGGGTTTTTCGGAAACACCATATATTTT.

The chain uses TRBV6-2 or TRBV6-3 and TRBJ1-1, with D unresolved. The CDR3 is made up of 15 amino acids. Trimming took 5 bases from V and 1 from J, leaving 14 bases between them. CDR1 and CDR2 (germline): MNHEY, SVGEGT. CDR3 residues: CASSRPTAWNTEAFF. Here the CDR3 DNA reads TGTGCCAGCAGTCGGCCCACTGCCTGGAACACTGAAGCTTTCTTT.

Concerning this clonotype itself: Sequence at one end of the junction differs from germline and may be a read error. J is TRBJ1-1 and V is TRBV2, with D perhaps TRBD1 (5 bases). Germline V gene sequence: CDR1 SNHLY, CDR2 FYNNEI. This CDR3 has 12 amino acids. For the CDR3, the DNA is TGTGCCCCCGAGGCAGGGAACACGGAAGCTTTCTTT. Protein: CAPEAGNTEAFF.

This clonotype appeared many times. The chain's CDR3 is CASSEIREVGETQYF. The CDR3, as DNA: TGTGCCAGCAGTGAAATCAGGGAAGTTGGGGAGACCCAGTACTTC. This chain links TRBV6-1 with TRBJ2-5, with a weak D call TRBD1 (5 bases). The CDR3 sequence is 15 residues long. With 2 bases removed from V and 5 bases from J, the gap between germline ends came to 15 bases. CDR1 is MNHNS, CDR2 SASEGT, per germline.

With regard to this clonotype: Germline is not matched at one junction end, which may reflect a read error. The chain recombines TRBV29-1 with TRBJ2-5, with D possibly TRBD2 on 6 matching bases. The CDR3 covers 14 residues. The germline gives CDR1 SQVTM, CDR2 ANQGSEA. The CDR3 DNA reads TGCAGCGTGGCTGGAGGGGTGAATCGAGAGACCCATTACTTC. This encodes CSVAGGVNRETHYF.

This clonotype occurred many times. The rearrangement uses TRBV7-2 and TRBJ1-6; D possibly corresponds to TRBD1 (6 bases). Per the germline V gene, CDR1 is SGHTA and CDR2 is FQGNSA. V was cut by 3 bases and J by 14 bases, with 17 bases left in between. This CDR3 is 14 amino acids long. This CDR3 reads CASSFRGALLALHF. DNA for the CDR3: TGTGCCAGCAGCTTTAGGGGGGCCCTACTAGCCCTCCACTTT.

The chain recombines TRBV7-6 with TRBJ2-7; 11 positions agree with TRBD2. Trimming took 2 bases from V and 7 from J; bases not matched to a gene: 16. The CDR3 extends over 18 amino acids. The germline V gene has CDR1 SGHVS and CDR2 FNYEAQ. DNA of the CDR3: TGTGCCAGCAGCTTAAGTGGGACGGGGGGACTAGCGGAGTCTGAGCAGTACTTC. Translating it yields CASSLSGTGGLAESEQYF.

This clonotype was picked up many times. The J gene is TRBJ2-3, the V gene TRBV7-2, with 10 bases identical to TRBD1. The V segment lost 5 bases and the J segment 6 bases; nucleotides outside the gene matches: 8. Germline V CDR1 and CDR2: SGHTA, FQGNSA. The CDR3 length is 15 residues. The CDR3 nucleotides are TGTGCCAGCAGCCCGGGACAGGGGCGGGGGGATACGCAGTATTTT. The encoded protein is CASSPGQGRGDTQYF.

In this sample, this clonotype turned up a few times. The rearrangement joins TRBV27 to TRBJ1-6; D is perhaps TRBD1 (6 bases). With 2 bases removed from V and 8 bases from J, the gap between germline ends came to 13 bases. CDR1 MNHEY and CDR2 SMNVEV come from the germline V gene (reference sequence). The CDR3 loop spans 15 amino acids. The CDR3 sequence: CASSLTGHGDSPLHF. Written as DNA, the CDR3 is TGTGCCAGCAGTTTAACAGGGCACGGAGATTCACCCCTCCACTTT.

This sequence joins TRBV4-1 and TRBJ2-3, with 7 bases identical to TRBD2. Germline CDR1 MGHRA, CDR2 YSYEKL. Germline trimming cut 2 bases from V and 0 bases from J; bases unmatched to any gene: 14. There are 19 residues in the CDR3. The CDR3 reads CASSQPPGGASPSTDTQYF. DNA of the CDR3: TGCGCCAGCAGCCAACCCCCGGGGGGAGCCAGCCCTAGCACAGATACGCAGTATTTT.

The chain uses TRBV11-2 and TRBJ2-1; tentatively, D is TRBD2 (7 bases). CDR1 SGHAT and CDR2 FQNNGV come from the germline V gene. The CDR3 covers 15 residues. Trimming pared 10 bases from V and 8 bases from J, leaving 24 bases between. The CDR3 DNA follows: TGTGCCACCTCGCCTAGGGGGGGGCGCATTGATGAGCAGTTCTTC. It yields the protein CATSPRGGRIDEQFF.